Here is one T cell receptor (beta chain) with its context. Sequencing was performed with immunoSEQ multiplex PCR; in TCRdb, only in-frame clones are kept and a portion is missing. The table includes 7,000 or so clones, over 25% detected once. The sample originates from a study of graft-versus-host responses after intestinal transplantation. V lost 5 bases and J lost 2; bases outside the gene matches: 11. This CDR3 is 17 amino acids long. Germline CDR1 is SGHTA and CDR2 is FQGNSA. General study points: Graft-donor T cell macrochimerism in patients accompanied high graft-versus-host to host-versus-graft clonal ratios in allografts.

This specimen was alloreactive CD4+ T cells from a mixed lymphocyte reaction culture, taken before intestinal transplant. The subset was: CFSE-low proliferating T cells sorted from roughly six-day pre-transplant mixed lymphocyte reaction (GvH or HvG direction). The TCR comes from a human patient who received an intestinal transplant. V gene TRBV7-2 combines with J gene TRBJ2-7, with 11 bases lining up with TRBD2. CDR3 protein: CASSPQGTSGTTYEQYF. As DNA, the CDR3 is TGTGCCAGCAGCCCTCAAGGGACTAGCGGTACTACCTACGAGCAGTACTTC.